Following are 25 T cell receptor beta chains from one sample sequenced in a study of T cell responses to AZD1222 COVID-19 vaccine (dated by TCRdb to the early 2020s). Explained via the paper, the time point label denotes: baseline before first vaccination. Libraries were prepared through the immunoSEQ multiplex PCR assay. In TCRdb, the immuneACCESS table is reduced to in-frame sequences with V and J assigned. These tables do not hold every clone; where another copy was compared, an unresolved V gene accounts for under half, and the others remain unexplained. The sample table holds around 76,000 clones, of which around 84% were seen once. Approximately 13% of the sample goes to the ten largest clones. The material was peripheral blood, obtained on day 0 of AZD1222 vaccination. Every receptor here comes from an adult in good health.

The rearrangement links TRBV9 to TRBJ1-4; D unclear. This CDR3 has 15 amino acids. Looked up from germline, CDR1 is SGDLS and CDR2 is YYNGEE. Trimming removed 0 bases at V and 5 bases at J, with 11 bases between. The CDR3 loop is CASSVGEIGNEKLFF. The CDR3 DNA follows: TGTGCCAGCAGCGTAGGCGAGATAGGAAATGAAAAACTGTTTTTT.

J is TRBJ1-1 and V is TRBV6-2 or TRBV6-3; D ambiguous. V lost 6 bases and J lost 11, with 16 bases in between. Germline V lookup: CDR1 MNHEY, CDR2 SVGEGT. The CDR3 runs to 12 residues. The CDR3: CASSLPPNAAFF. For the CDR3, the DNA is TGTGCCAGCAGCCTTCCCCCCAATGCGGCTTTCTTT.

The chain carries TRBV7-9 and TRBJ2-3; 8 nucleotides line up with TRBD2. Per germline, CDR1 SEHNR and CDR2 FQNEAQ (reference sequence). The CDR3 totals 15 residues. J was trimmed by 4 bases and V by 4 bases; bases with no gene match: 7. CDR3 DNA sequence: TGTGCCAGCAGCTCCTCTAGCGGGTCGGCAGATACGCAGTATTTT. Residues: CASSSSSGSADTQYF.

The V gene is TRBV6-2 or TRBV6-3, the J gene TRBJ1-2, with 7 bases aligning to TRBD1. CDR3 length equals 13 residues. Germline CDR1 reads MNHEY; CDR2 reads SVGEGT. The V and J ends lost 5 bases and 6 bases, in that order; junction bases with no gene match: 6. CDR3 coding DNA: TGTGCCAGCAGTGATCGACAGGGTGATGGCTACACCTTC. It yields the protein CASSDRQGDGYTF.

The chain joins TRBV27 to TRBJ1-1, with no clear D. Germline V CDR1 and CDR2: MNHEY, SMNVEV (reference sequence). This CDR3 is built from 13 residues. V lost 11 bases and J 3 bases, leaving 16 bases between the germline ends. The CDR3 sequence: CAAPVVIYTEAFF. CDR3 nucleotide sequence: TGTGCCGCCCCGGTGGTGATTTACACTGAAGCTTTCTTT.

This clone was seen many times. This chain connects TRBV27 to TRBJ2-7; D gene ambiguous. This CDR3 has 13 residues. V lost 9 bases to trimming and J lost 0 bases, with 12 bases between them. Germline-derived CDR1 and CDR2 are MNHEY and SMNVEV (reference sequence). The DNA for the CDR3 is TGTGCCAGTAAGGGTTGGGGCTCCTACGAGCAGTACTTC. This codes for CASKGWGSYEQYF.

In the case of this clone: The junction does not match germline at one end; this may be a read error. The rearrangement uses TRBV5-1 and TRBJ1-6; tentatively, D is TRBD1 (5 bases). CDR3 length: 15 amino acids. Germline CDR1 and CDR2: SGHRS and YFSETQ. DNA of the CDR3: TGCGCCAGCAGCTTTGGGGGGGAGGATAAGTCACCCCTCCACTTT. Amino acid sequence: CASSFGGEDKSPLHF.

The genes are TRBV5-6 and TRBJ1-1; D is unresolved. The CDR3 is made up of 12 amino acids. CDR1 SGHDT and CDR2 YYEEEE come from the germline V gene. The ends were cut back, 2 bases at V and 8 bases at J, with 10 bases in the middle. The CDR3 loop reads CASSFSAQEAFF. In DNA, the CDR3 is TGTGCCAGCAGCTTCAGTGCCCAGGAAGCTTTCTTT.

J is TRBJ1-2 and V is TRBV10-1, with TRBD1 identical over 7 bases. The CDR3 runs 15 residues. V was pared by 6 bases and J by 4 bases, with 11 bases of the junction left unmatched. Germline CDR1 and CDR2: WNHNN and SYGVQD (reference sequence). The CDR3 region has the DNA TGCGCCAGCAGCGACAGGGAAGGGTTTTTCTATGGCTACACCTTC. It specifies CASSDREGFFYGYTF.

This chain uses TRBV6-2 or TRBV6-3 with TRBJ2-4, with D possibly called TRBD1 or TRBD2 (7 bases each). Trimming pared 5 bases from V and 6 bases from J, leaving 17 bases between. In germline, CDR1 is MNHEY, CDR2 SVGEGT. The length of the CDR3 is 15 residues. In DNA, the CDR3 is TGTGCCAGCAGTCTACAGGGGCGCGGGGGAAACATTCAGTACTTC. Translating gives CASSLQGRGGNIQYF.

The V gene is TRBV5-1, the J gene TRBJ1-5; maybe TRBD1 (5 bases). Trimming removed 4 bases at V and 1 base at J, with 24 bases between. The germline CDR1 and CDR2 sequences are SGHRS and YFSETQ. The CDR3 is made up of 19 amino acids. In DNA form, the CDR3 reads TGCGCCAGCAGCCGGCCCGGCAGGGAATCCTCTATGAGCAATCAGCCCCAGCATTTT. Protein: CASSRPGRESSMSNQPQHF. Full variable domain (rest looked up from reference TRBV5-1 and TRBJ1-5): KAGVTQTPRYLIKTRGQQVTLSCSPISGHRSVSWYQQTPGQGLQFLFEYFSETQRNKGNFPGRFSGRQFSNSRSEMNVSTLELGDSALYLCASSRPGRESSMSNQPQHFGDGTRLSIL.

V gene TRBV5-8 combines with J gene TRBJ1-3, with a possible D match to TRBD1 (5 bases). V gave up 4 bases and J gave up 0 bases, with 14 bases separating them. Looked up from germline, CDR1 is SGHTS and CDR2 is YDEGEE. This CDR3 has 16 amino acids. Here the CDR3 reads CASSPGTVLSGNTIYF. As DNA, the CDR3 is TGTGCCAGCAGCCCCGGGACCGTTCTCTCTGGAAACACCATATATTTT.

On this clone: Other DNA sequences of this sample code for an identical CDR3. The gene calls are TRBV6-5 and TRBJ1-3; D remains unclear. CDR1 is MNHEY and CDR2 is SVGAGI in the germline V gene. CDR3 size: 12 residues. V lost 6 bases to trimming and J lost 1 base, with 4 bases between them. This CDR3 reads CASSGSGNTIYF. The CDR3 bases are TGTGCCAGCAGCGGGTCTGGAAACACCATATATTTT.

This clone was found a few times. V is TRBV7-2 and J is TRBJ1-3; possible D gene TRBD1, 5 bases. Germline assignment: CDR1 SGHTA and CDR2 FQGNSA. The CDR3 runs to 13 residues. V lost 10 bases and J 3 bases, leaving 13 bases between the germline ends. As DNA, the CDR3 is TGTGCCACCGCCGGGGCAGTTGGAAACACCATATATTTT. Its protein is CATAGAVGNTIYF. Filled out from reference TRBV7-2 and TRBJ1-3, the complete variable domain reads GAGVSQSPSNKVTEKGKDVELRCDPISGHTALYWYRQSLGQGLEFLIYFQGNSAPDKSGLPSDRFSAERTGGSVSTLTIQRTQQEDSAVYLCATAGAVGNTIYFGEGSWLTVV.

J is TRBJ2-7 and V is TRBV29-1; TRBD1 matches at 7 bases. This CDR3 comprises 14 residues. Germline values: CDR1 SQVTM, CDR2 ANQGSEA. With 0 bases clipped from V and 5 bases from J, the junction kept 7 bases outside the gene matches. The CDR3 sequence is CSVEEWGQSDEQYF. CDR3 DNA sequence: TGCAGCGTTGAAGAGTGGGGACAGAGCGACGAGCAGTACTTC.

V usage is TRBV5-1 and J usage is TRBJ2-1; TRBD2 is a possible D gene (6 bases). CDR3 size: 16 residues. The V end was cut by 0 bases, the J end by 0 bases, with 10 bases between. In germline, CDR1 is SGHRS, CDR2 YFSETQ. CDR3 amino acids: CASSLDGGISYNEQFF. CDR3 sequence (DNA): TGCGCCAGCAGCTTGGATGGGGGGATCTCCTACAATGAGCAGTTCTTC.

This chain joins TRBV3-1 (or the pseudogene TRBV3-2) and TRBJ1-1; D is undetermined. Between the trimmed V and J ends, which lost 0 bases and 1 base, there was a span of 9 bases. The CDR3 contains 15 residues. Germline values: CDR1 LGHDT, CDR2 YNNKEL (reference sequence). In nucleotides, the CDR3 is TGTGCCAGCAGCCAAGACTCGGGATGGAACACTGAAGCTTTCTTT. It is translated as CASSQDSGWNTEAFF.

The chain has TRBV27 and TRBJ1-1; 9 bases are shared with TRBD1. This CDR3 contains 13 residues. V was pared by 6 bases and J by 7 bases, with 6 bases of the junction left unmatched. The germline gives CDR1 MNHEY, CDR2 SMNVEV (reference sequence). The CDR3 sequence is CASSQTGGSEAFF. For the CDR3, the DNA is TGTGCCAGCAGCCAAACAGGGGGCAGTGAAGCTTTCTTT.

The chain employs TRBV20-1 and TRBJ1-6, with a weak D call TRBD1 (5 bases). CDR3 length: 15 residues. Per the germline V gene, CDR1 is DFQATT and CDR2 is SNEGSKA (reference sequence). The V and J ends lost 3 bases and 0 bases respectively, with 9 bases between them. The CDR3 DNA reads TGCAGTGCTAGTACAGACAGCTCCTATAATTCACCCCTCCACTTT. Amino acids: CSASTDSSYNSPLHF.

A single count supports this clone. The V and J genes are TRBV12-3 or TRBV12-4 and TRBJ1-3; 8 bases line up with TRBD1. V lost 7 bases, J lost 4 bases, and 3 bases stayed unmatched. The CDR3 spans 13 residues. The CDR3 here is CASKRTGGNTIYF. Written as DNA, the CDR3 is TGTGCCAGCAAAAGGACAGGGGGAAACACCATATATTTT.

DNA of the CDR3: TGTGCCAGCAGTTTATTGGACAGCTCCTATGGCTACACCTTC. This codes for CASSLLDSSYGYTF. The chain links TRBV27 to TRBJ1-2; TRBD1 might be the D (6 bases). Deletions cut 1 base from V and 4 bases from J, with 10 bases between. The CDR3 extends over 14 amino acids. Germline V gene data show CDR1 as MNHEY and CDR2 as SMNVEV (reference sequence).

The chain carries TRBV28 and TRBJ2-6; D is uncertain. Germline values: CDR1 MDHEN, CDR2 SYDVKM. V lost 5 bases and J lost 2, with 13 bases in between. This CDR3 is built from 16 residues. The CDR3 sequence is CASSPLSGAGANVLTF. The CDR3 DNA sequence: TGTGCCAGCAGTCCCCTTTCGGGTGCTGGGGCCAACGTCCTGACTTTC. Filled out from reference TRBV28 and TRBJ2-6, the complete variable domain reads DVKVTQSSRYLVKRTGEKVFLECVQDMDHENMFWYRQDPGLGLRLIYFSYDVKMKEKGDIPEGYSVSREKKERFSLILESASTNQTSMYLCASSPLSGAGANVLTFGAGSRLTVL.

The CDR3 coding sequence is TGTGCCAGCAGCCAGGCGGGACAGGGTCTCGGTTCACCCCTCCACTTT. Translation: CASSQAGQGLGSPLHF. The chain has TRBV3-1 (or the pseudogene TRBV3-2) and TRBJ1-6, with TRBD1 identical over 9 bases. CDR1 LGHDT and CDR2 YNNKEL come from the germline V gene (reference sequence). V gave up 3 bases and J gave up 9 bases; unmatched junction bases: 9. The CDR3 is made up of 16 amino acids.

J is TRBJ1-2 and V is TRBV20-1; D is undetermined. The CDR3 is 11 amino acids. Looked up from germline, CDR1 is DFQATT and CDR2 is SNEGSKA (reference sequence). The V end was cut by 5 bases, the J end by 4 bases, with 8 bases between. CDR3 in amino acids: CSAPITYGYTF. The DNA for the CDR3 is TGCAGTGCTCCCATAACCTATGGCTACACCTTC.

V and J are TRBV3-1 (or the pseudogene TRBV3-2) and TRBJ2-7; no clear D gene. The V gene lost 4 bases and the J gene lost 5 bases, with 15 bases spanning the gap. Germline CDR1 reads LGHDT; CDR2 reads YNNKEL (reference sequence). The CDR3 sequence is 14 residues long. In DNA form, the CDR3 reads TGTGCCAGCAGCCCCCCGGAACAGTGGGACGAGCAGTACTTC. As protein: CASSPPEQWDEQYF.